The 16 T cell receptor beta chains reported below all come from one sample, sequenced in a study of T cell changes during pregnancy in multiple sclerosis. Libraries were prepared by immunoSEQ multiplex PCR; TCRdb keeps only in-frame clonotypes and omits some of them. The sample contains 50,000 to 65,000 clones, roughly 90% of which appear only once. This specimen was CD8+ T cells from peripheral blood mononuclear cells, taken before pregnancy. All receptors derive from a female donor with multiple sclerosis, enrolled in a pregnancy study.

The rearrangement uses TRBV4-3 and TRBJ2-7; D may be TRBD2 (7 bases). CDR1 is LGHNA, CDR2 YSLEER, per germline. Between the trimmed V and J ends, which lost 5 bases and 2 bases, there was a span of 16 bases. The CDR3 is 15 amino acids. DNA of the CDR3: TGCGCCAGCAGCTCCGAGCGAGGGGGGGCCTACGAGCAGTACTTC. Encoded protein: CASSSERGGAYEQYF.

This rearrangement joins TRBV6-5 to TRBJ2-7; TRBD1 matches at 9 bases. Unmatched junction bases numbered 3, after V lost 2 bases and J lost 4 bases. Per germline, CDR1 MNHEY and CDR2 SVGAGI. CDR3 size: 14 residues. CDR3 coding DNA: TGTGCCAGCAGTTACACGGGGACAGGGTACGAGCAGTACTTC. This translates into CASSYTGTGYEQYF.

The rearrangement links TRBV6-1 to TRBJ2-5; 10 bases fit TRBD1. Per germline, CDR1 MNHNS and CDR2 SASEGT. Trimming at V came to 4 bases and at J to 0 bases, leaving 8 bases not matched to a gene. This CDR3 is built from 17 residues. The CDR3 here is CASSARTGGYYQETQYF. The CDR3, as DNA: TGTGCCAGCAGTGCCAGGACAGGGGGGTACTACCAAGAGACCCAGTACTTC.

The chain couples TRBV4-3 to TRBJ2-7; maybe TRBD1 (6 bases). The CDR3 loop spans 17 amino acids. The germline gives CDR1 LGHNA, CDR2 YSLEER. Trimming removed 0 bases from V and 2 bases from J, with 17 bases in between. CDR3 loop: CASSQDIPGTYPYEQYF. The CDR3 DNA reads as TGCGCCAGCAGCCAAGACATCCCCGGGACATACCCCTACGAGCAGTACTTC.

The sample holds a few counts of this clone. The chain employs TRBV19 and TRBJ2-1; D is uncertain. The CDR3 loop spans 14 amino acids. V was cut by 6 bases and J by 5 bases, with 14 bases left in between. The germline V gene encodes CDR1 LNHDA and CDR2 SQIVND (reference sequence). The CDR3 region is CASRATSVDNEQFF. CDR3 coding DNA: TGTGCCAGTAGAGCGACCAGCGTAGACAATGAGCAGTTCTTC.

This chain joins TRBV2 and TRBJ2-3; D possibly corresponds to TRBD2 (5 bases). This CDR3 has 12 amino acids. The V gene lost 11 bases and the J gene lost 2 bases, with 11 bases spanning the gap. Germline values: CDR1 SNHLY, CDR2 FYNNEI. The CDR3 loop is CAGWRNTDTQYF. The CDR3 bases are TGTGCCGGCTGGAGGAACACAGATACGCAGTATTTT.

This rearrangement joins TRBV4-2 to TRBJ2-3, with D tentatively TRBD1 (5 bases). The germline CDR1 and CDR2 sequences are LGHNA and YNFKEQ. This CDR3 is 13 amino acids long. Deletions cut 11 bases from V and 2 bases from J, with 14 bases between. The CDR3 reads CAVRGTPTDTQYF. Written as DNA, the CDR3 is TGTGCCGTTAGGGGAACCCCCACAGATACGCAGTATTTT.

The genes are TRBV13 and TRBJ1-2, with TRBD1 identical over 8 bases. J lost 2 bases, V lost 5 bases, and 4 bases had no gene match. This CDR3 spans 14 amino acids. Germline V gene data show CDR1 as PRHDT and CDR2 as FYEKMQ (reference sequence). CDR3 sequence (DNA): TGTGCCAGCAGCCCCGACAGGGGAAACTATGGCTACACCTTC. This sequence encodes CASSPDRGNYGYTF. Filled out from reference TRBV13 and TRBJ1-2, the complete variable domain reads AAGVIQSPRHLIKEKRETATLKCYPIPRHDTVYWYQQGPGQDPQFLISFYEKMQSDKGSIPDRFSAQQFSDYHSELNMSSLELGDSALYFCASSPDRGNYGYTFGSGTRLTVV.

V gene TRBV7-8 combines with J gene TRBJ1-2; TRBD1 matches 8 bases. This CDR3 is built from 13 residues. Germline assignment: CDR1 SGHVS and CDR2 FQNEAQ. Losses at the gene ends were 5 bases for V and 4 bases for J; bases not matched to a gene: 3. Here the CDR3 reads CASSGGTGYGYTF. CDR3 sequence (DNA): TGTGCCAGCAGCGGGGGGACAGGCTATGGCTACACCTTC.

This clone is judged medium-sized. The genes are TRBV7-6 and TRBJ2-7; 9 nucleotides match TRBD1. The germline gives CDR1 SGHVS, CDR2 FNYEAQ. The CDR3 consists of 14 residues. Trimming cost V 4 bases and J 5 bases; bases outside gene matches: 6. CDR3 DNA: TGTGCCAGCAGCTCCCGGGACAGGGAGGACGAGCAGTACTTC. Residues: CASSSRDREDEQYF.

V gene TRBV9 combines with J gene TRBJ1-5; D remains ambiguous. Germline V gene data show CDR1 as SGDLS and CDR2 as YYNGEE. The CDR3 has 14 amino acids. V lost 0 bases and J 7 bases, leaving 11 bases between the germline ends. The CDR3 region has the DNA TGTGCCAGCAGCGTAGAGAACAGCCAACAGCCCCAGCATTTT. This encodes CASSVENSQQPQHF.

CDR3 amino acids: CASSKDLAGYNEKLFF. CDR3 nucleotide sequence: TGTGCCAGCAGCAAAGACCTGGCAGGTTATAATGAAAAACTGTTTTTT. This chain links TRBV21-1 with TRBJ1-4; the table gives TRBD1 as D, unverified against the DNA. TRBV21-1 is labeled a pseudogene. The CDR3 is made up of 16 amino acids.

The chain recombines TRBV27 with TRBJ2-3; TRBD1 matches 8 bases. Germline values: CDR1 MNHEY, CDR2 SMNVEV (reference sequence). The CDR3 covers 14 residues. With 5 bases clipped from V and 6 bases from J, the junction kept 7 bases outside the gene matches. CDR3 loop: CASSLDRDDDTQYF. CDR3 DNA: TGTGCCAGCAGTCTGGACAGGGACGATGATACGCAGTATTTT.

This chain connects TRBV9 to TRBJ2-7; D may be TRBD1 (5 bases). The CDR3 extends over 12 amino acids. V lost 7 bases and J lost 6, with 14 bases in between. The germline gives CDR1 SGDLS, CDR2 YYNGEE. CDR3 sequence: CASGSGPLEQYF. The CDR3 DNA reads TGTGCCAGCGGCTCAGGGCCCCTCGAGCAGTACTTC.

The rearrangement joins TRBV7-9 to TRBJ1-1; no reliable D call. Germline CDR1 is SEHNR and CDR2 is FQNEAQ (reference sequence). The CDR3 spans 14 residues. V dropped 5 bases and J dropped 6 bases, with 16 bases sitting between them. CDR3 in DNA: TGTGCCAGCAGCCTCTCGGAGGGTGAGTCTGAAGCTTTCTTT. Its protein is CASSLSEGESEAFF.

The genes are TRBV9 and TRBJ2-1, with a possible D match to TRBD1 (6 bases). Germline V gives CDR1 SGDLS, CDR2 YYNGEE. The CDR3 has 16 residues. V lost 3 bases and J lost 4, with 17 bases in between. The CDR3 DNA follows: TGTGCCAGCAGCGAGGGGGACGATCCCCCTTACAATGAGCAGTTCTTC. This encodes CASSEGDDPPYNEQFF.